These 30 T cell receptor beta chains were sequenced from one sample in a study of regulatory dendritic cells for organ transplantation. Generated by immunoSEQ multiplex PCR, the TCRdb table keeps only in-frame clones and is missing some. The data hold fewer than 6,000 clones, with around 79% observed a single time. Allogeneic regulatory or mature dendritic cells were co-cultured for roughly five days with CFSE-labeled sorted T cells at 1:10. What these receptors recognize is not known. Sequenced sample: memory CD8+ T cells from blood cultured with regulatory dendritic cells. Subset in this sample: CD45RO+ memory T cells. The receptor set was obtained from a human donor in good health.

This clone counts as large (0.1 to 1%). The chain uses TRBV9 and TRBJ2-5; D is ambiguous. Trimming shortened V by 0 bases and J by 5 bases, and 11 bases separated the two germline ends. Germline CDR1 is SGDLS and CDR2 is YYNGEE. CDR3 length: 14 residues. The CDR3 bases are TGTGCCAGCAGCGTAGGGGTGGGTCGGGAGACCCAGTACTTC. Translated: CASSVGVGRETQYF. Full variable domain (missing parts from reference TRBV9 and TRBJ2-5): DSGVTQTPKHLITATGQRVTLRCSPRSGDLSVYWYQQSLDQGLQFLIQYYNGEERAKGNILERFSAQQFPDLHSELNLSSLELGDSALYFCASSVGVGRETQYFGPGTRLLVL.

This clone was observed once. The chain combines TRBV15 with TRBJ1-3; a possible D gene is TRBD1 (5 bases). Trimming shortened V by 8 bases and J by 0 bases, and 11 bases separated the two germline ends. The CDR3 loop spans 14 amino acids. Germline V lookup: CDR1 LNHNV, CDR2 YYDKDF (reference sequence). The CDR3 DNA sequence: TGTGCCACCGGTAGGGGAGACTCTGGAAACACCATATATTTT. It encodes CATGRGDSGNTIYF.

The gene calls are TRBV28 and TRBJ2-2; 8 bases map to TRBD2. The V gene's germline CDR1 is MDHEN and CDR2 SYDVKM. The ends lost 6 bases at V and 4 bases at J; junction bases unmatched: 7. CDR3 length: 15 amino acids. The CDR3 DNA sequence: TGTGCCAGCAGCATACTAGCGGACCCCACCGGGGAGCTGTTTTTT. Translation gives CASSILADPTGELFF.

CDR3 sequence: CASSSLGAGIQETQYF. In nucleotides, the CDR3 is TGTGCCAGCAGCTCCTTAGGGGCAGGTATCCAAGAGACCCAGTACTTC. The V call is TRBV7-8, the J call TRBJ2-5, with D perhaps TRBD1 (5 bases). The CDR3 sequence is 16 residues long. Trimming removed 4 bases at V and 1 base at J, with 16 bases between. From germline, CDR1 is SGHVS and CDR2 FQNEAQ.

This clone was observed a handful of times. The same CDR3 also results from other DNA sequences found in this sample. The chain has TRBV4-3 and TRBJ2-3; no firm D call. The germline V gene has CDR1 LGHNA and CDR2 YSLEER. Trimming left V 2 bases short and J 2 bases short, with 5 bases between. This CDR3 spans 13 amino acids. Here the CDR3 reads CASSQHSTDTQYF. The DNA for the CDR3 is TGCGCCAGCAGCCAACATTCCACAGATACGCAGTATTTT.

V gene TRBV5-5 combines with J gene TRBJ1-2; tentatively, D is TRBD1 (6 bases). The ends were cut back, 4 bases at V and 4 bases at J, with 17 bases in the middle. This CDR3 has 15 residues. CDR1 and CDR2 from the germline V gene are SGHKS and YYEKEE (reference sequence). The CDR3 spells CASSRGAGSTYGYTF. The CDR3 nucleotides read TGTGCCAGCAGCCGGGGGGCAGGGAGTACCTATGGCTACACCTTC.

The DNA of the CDR3 is TGTGCCAGCAGTTCCACCGGGACAGGGGGCAATGAGCAGTTCTTC. This sequence encodes CASSSTGTGGNEQFF. The rearrangement joins TRBV27 to TRBJ2-1; 11 bases align to TRBD1. The CDR3 runs 15 residues. Trimming removed 4 bases from V and 6 bases from J; junction bases left unmatched: 5. Germline CDR1 MNHEY, CDR2 SMNVEV (reference sequence).

The chain joins TRBV10-3 to TRBJ1-1; 9 bases agree with TRBD1. The V gene end was trimmed by 6 bases and the J gene end by 11 bases; junction bases not matched to a gene: 22. The CDR3 has 17 amino acids. CDR1 is ENHRY, CDR2 SYGVKD, per germline. The CDR3 sequence: CAISAQLPGTGLSRAFF. In nucleotides, the CDR3 is TGTGCCATCAGCGCCCAATTACCCGGGACAGGGTTAAGTCGTGCTTTCTTT.

The sample holds a few counts of this clone. The J gene is TRBJ1-1, the V gene TRBV13; D gene ambiguous. The V and J ends lost 1 base and 8 bases respectively, with 11 bases between them. CDR1 is PRHDT and CDR2 is FYEKMQ in the germline V gene (reference sequence). The length of the CDR3 is 13 residues. CDR3 sequence (DNA): TGTGCCAGCAGCTTAGCTGGAGGAAAAGAAGCTTTCTTT. This codes for CASSLAGGKEAFF. Filled out from reference TRBV13 and TRBJ1-1, the complete variable domain reads AAGVIQSPRHLIKEKRETATLKCYPIPRHDTVYWYQQGPGQDPQFLISFYEKMQSDKGSIPDRFSAQQFSDYHSELNMSSLELGDSALYFCASSLAGGKEAFFGQGTRLTVV.

V usage is TRBV7-6 and J usage is TRBJ2-7; no clear D. This CDR3 has 13 amino acids. V shed 5 bases and J shed 3 bases, with 11 bases lying between them. The V gene's germline CDR1 is SGHVS and CDR2 FNYEAQ. CDR3 in DNA: TGTGCCAGCAGCCTGAGAGATTACTACGAGCAGTACTTC. It translates to CASSLRDYYEQYF.

The chain is built from TRBV4-1 and TRBJ2-1; possibly TRBD1 for D (5 bases). The V and J ends lost 6 bases and 3 bases respectively, with 18 bases between them. Germline V lookup: CDR1 MGHRA, CDR2 YSYEKL. CDR3 size: 16 residues. As DNA, the CDR3 is TGCGCCAGCAGAGGCACAGGAGACAAAGACTACAATGAGCAGTTCTTC. It specifies CASRGTGDKDYNEQFF.

This rearrangement joins TRBV27 to TRBJ1-1; a possible D gene is TRBD1 (5 bases). This CDR3 has 14 amino acids. Germline V CDR1 and CDR2: MNHEY, SMNVEV (reference sequence). Trimming removed 8 bases at V and 2 bases at J, with 15 bases between. CDR3 sequence reads: CASAPGTSNTEAFF. The DNA for the CDR3 is TGTGCCAGCGCCCCCGGGACCTCCAACACTGAAGCTTTCTTT.

As regards this clone: Additional DNA sequences in this sample encode the identical CDR3. The gene calls are TRBV18 and TRBJ2-3; 9 bases line up with TRBD2. Germline V gives CDR1 KGHSH, CDR2 LQKENI. This CDR3 region has 15 residues. J was trimmed by 0 bases and V by 3 bases; bases with no gene match: 1. The CDR3 spells CASSPLAGSTDTQYF. The DNA for the CDR3 is TGTGCCAGCTCACCTCTAGCGGGAAGCACAGATACGCAGTATTTT.

The rearrangement uses TRBV9 and TRBJ1-1; TRBD1 matches 7 bases. This CDR3 region has 15 residues. Germline V gene data show CDR1 as SGDLS and CDR2 as YYNGEE. V dropped 3 bases and J dropped 8; count of bases not matched to a gene: 13. CDR3 DNA sequence: TGTGCCAGCAGCGCACTAGGGACAGCCCCACGGGAAGCTTTCTTT. Translating gives CASSALGTAPREAFF. The complete variable domain, with remaining parts taken from reference TRBV9 and TRBJ1-1, reads DSGVTQTPKHLITATGQRVTLRCSPRSGDLSVYWYQQSLDQGLQFLIQYYNGEERAKGNILERFSAQQFPDLHSELNLSSLELGDSALYFCASSALGTAPREAFFGQGTRLTVV.

V is TRBV7-9 and J is TRBJ2-1, with 7 bases aligning to TRBD2. CDR3 size: 15 residues. J was trimmed by 5 bases and V by 5 bases; bases with no gene match: 9. Germline V gene sequence: CDR1 SEHNR, CDR2 FQNEAQ (reference sequence). CDR3 in amino acids: CASSESGTIHNEQFF. CDR3 in DNA: TGTGCCAGCAGCGAATCCGGGACTATCCACAATGAGCAGTTCTTC.

This sequence joins TRBV6-5 and TRBJ2-3; possibly TRBD1 for D (6 bases). Deletions cut 2 bases from V and 4 bases from J, with 13 bases between. CDR1 is MNHEY, CDR2 SVGAGI, per germline. The CDR3 has 15 residues. The CDR3 reads CASSYTRGWADTQYF. The CDR3 DNA sequence: TGTGCCAGCAGTTACACCAGGGGATGGGCAGATACGCAGTATTTT.

The chain joins TRBV7-2 to TRBJ2-7; 11 nucleotides line up with TRBD2. Germline loops: CDR1 SGHTA, CDR2 FQGNSA. Unmatched junction bases numbered 5, after V lost 2 bases and J lost 2 bases. This CDR3 has 16 residues. The CDR3 loop is CASSLRETSGTYEQYF. For the CDR3, the DNA is TGTGCCAGCAGCTTACGGGAGACTAGCGGGACCTACGAGCAGTACTTC. Looking up the rest from reference TRBV7-2 and TRBJ2-7 gives the full variable domain: GAGVSQSPSNKVTEKGKDVELRCDPISGHTALYWYRQSLGQGLEFLIYFQGNSAPDKSGLPSDRFSAERTGGSVSTLTIQRTQQEDSAVYLCASSLRETSGTYEQYFGPGTRLTVT.

CDR3 residues: CASSPRFNEQFF. CDR3 bases: TGTGCCAGCAGCCCCCGTTTCAATGAGCAGTTCTTC. V and J are TRBV13 and TRBJ2-1; D remains unclear. V was trimmed by 5 bases and J by 6 bases, leaving 8 bases between them. Germline values: CDR1 PRHDT, CDR2 FYEKMQ (reference sequence). The CDR3 totals 12 residues. Using reference TRBV13 and TRBJ2-1 for the parts outside the CDR3, the full variable domain is AAGVIQSPRHLIKEKRETATLKCYPIPRHDTVYWYQQGPGQDPQFLISFYEKMQSDKGSIPDRFSAQQFSDYHSELNMSSLELGDSALYFCASSPRFNEQFFGPGTRLTVL.

This clone was counted between two and nine times. J is TRBJ2-2 and V is TRBV6-1; 9 positions match TRBD2. J gave up 4 bases and V 1 base, and 4 bases lay outside the gene matches. This CDR3 is 16 amino acids long. The germline V gene has CDR1 MNHNS and CDR2 SASEGT. The CDR3 reads CASSEGPGLATGELFF. For the CDR3, the DNA is TGTGCCAGCAGTGAAGGTCCGGGACTAGCCACCGGGGAGCTGTTTTTT.

The V and J genes are TRBV4-1 and TRBJ2-1, with D perhaps TRBD1 or TRBD2 (5 bases each). The germline V gene encodes CDR1 MGHRA and CDR2 YSYEKL. The V gene lost 2 bases and the J gene lost 5 bases, with 13 bases spanning the gap. The CDR3 covers 15 residues. The CDR3, as DNA: TGCGCCAGCAGCCAATCGGGACCCCAGAACAATGAGCAGTTCTTC. It encodes CASSQSGPQNNEQFF.

By proportion, this clone is medium-sized (0.01 to 0.1%). The V gene is TRBV6-5, the J gene TRBJ2-3, with 12 bases lining up with TRBD2. V was clipped by 8 bases and J by 6 bases; unmatched bases: 9. The CDR3 consists of 15 residues. CDR1 is MNHEY, CDR2 SVGAGI, per germline. CDR3 region: CASLSGLAGGDTQYF. The CDR3 DNA follows: TGTGCCAGCTTGAGTGGGCTAGCGGGAGGGGATACGCAGTATTTT.

This sequence joins TRBV4-1 and TRBJ2-6; tentatively, D is TRBD2 (5 bases). Trimming stripped 0 bases from V and 9 bases from J, with 12 bases between. This CDR3 region has 15 residues. In germline, CDR1 is MGHRA, CDR2 YSYEKL. CDR3 protein: CASSQDGREVNVLTF. DNA for the CDR3: TGCGCCAGCAGCCAAGATGGACGGGAAGTCAACGTCCTGACTTTC.

The V gene is TRBV6-4, the J gene TRBJ2-6; TRBD2 might be the D (6 bases). V lost 3 bases to trimming and J lost 4 bases, with 10 bases between them. The CDR3 sequence is 15 residues long. Germline lookup yields CDR1 MRHNA and CDR2 SNTAGT. The CDR3 nucleotides read TGTGCCAGCAGTGAAGGAGGGAAAGGGGCCAACGTCCTGACTTTC. This translates into CASSEGGKGANVLTF.

The chain couples TRBV28 to TRBJ1-1; D gene ambiguous. Trimming shortened V by 6 bases and J by 11 bases, and 19 bases separated the two germline ends. CDR1 is MDHEN, CDR2 SYDVKM, per germline. The CDR3 is made up of 13 amino acids. The CDR3 is CASSTTGRFIAFF. As DNA, the CDR3 is TGTGCCAGCAGCACTACCGGGCGGTTTATCGCTTTCTTT.

The rearrangement links TRBV6-5 to TRBJ2-7; D not resolved. Germline V lookup: CDR1 MNHEY, CDR2 SVGAGI. This CDR3 region has 13 residues. The V end was cut by 0 bases, the J end by 6 bases, with 9 bases between. The DNA for the CDR3 is TGTGCCAGCAGTTACTCTGTTGTGGCCGAGCAGTACTTC. Amino acids: CASSYSVVAEQYF.

CDR3 sequence (DNA): TGTGCCAGCAGTTTGACAGTCTACTACGAGCAGTACTTC. Translating gives CASSLTVYYEQYF. The chain joins TRBV27 to TRBJ2-7; possibly TRBD1 for D (5 bases). Germline V gene lookup returns CDR1 MNHEY and CDR2 SMNVEV (reference sequence). The V end lost 3 bases, the J end lost 3 bases, and 9 bases lay between the germline ends. The CDR3 has 13 residues.

This clone is a singleton in its sample. The chain couples TRBV10-2 to TRBJ1-1; D may be TRBD1 (5 bases). The V and J ends lost 5 bases and 3 bases respectively, with 10 bases between them. Germline CDR1 and CDR2: WSHSY and SAAADI. The CDR3 extends over 13 amino acids. The CDR3: CASSLRGDTEAFF. DNA of the CDR3: TGCGCCAGCAGTTTGAGGGGAGACACTGAAGCTTTCTTT.

In its sample, this clone was seen once. The chain links TRBV30 to TRBJ1-2; no reliable D call. The CDR3 is 12 residues long. Deletions cut 4 bases from V and 7 bases from J, with 13 bases between. Germline CDR1 is GTSNPN and CDR2 is SVGIG (reference sequence). The CDR3 DNA follows: TGTGCCTGGACCGCGGTGGGTCGTGGCTACACCTTC. Protein: CAWTAVGRGYTF. Drawing the rest from reference TRBV30 and TRBJ1-2, the complete variable domain is SQTIHQWPATLVQPVGSPLSLECTVEGTSNPNLYWYRQAAGRGLQLLFYSVGIGQISSEVPQNLSASRPQDRQFILSSKKLLLSDSGFYLCAWTAVGRGYTFGSGTRLTVV.

The gene calls are TRBV7-9 and TRBJ2-5, with 9 bases identical to TRBD2. Losses at the gene ends were 5 bases for V and 5 bases for J; bases not matched to a gene: 15. CDR3 size: 17 residues. From germline, CDR1 is SEHNR and CDR2 FQNEAQ (reference sequence). This chain's CDR3 is CASSPKTSGWGGETQYF. DNA for the CDR3: TGTGCCAGCAGCCCCAAGACTAGCGGTTGGGGCGGGGAGACCCAGTACTTC.

The rearrangement links TRBV27 to TRBJ2-2; 7 bases agree with TRBD1. Germline CDR1 MNHEY, CDR2 SMNVEV (reference sequence). The length of the CDR3 is 18 residues. V shed 2 bases and J 5 bases; nucleotides not matched to a gene: 14. This chain's CDR3 is CASSLDSGTVSFTGELFF. CDR3 bases: TGTGCCAGCAGTTTAGATTCCGGGACAGTCTCGTTTACCGGGGAGCTGTTTTTT.